Listed below are T cell receptor beta chains from one sample, sequenced in a study of blood T cell repertoires in COVID-19. Sequenced by immunoSEQ multiplex PCR; TCRdb stores in-frame clones only, minus some. The sample lists over 100,000 clones, roughly four fifths occurring once. Sequences were obtained from peripheral blood. The receptors shown here come from a human donor in a cohort sampled during active COVID-19. Both conserved end residues are part of each CDR3. A D gene is named only where the DNA matches it firmly. Where a row states a size, it is once, few, many or the class of an expanded clone; other rows omit it.

>TRBV7-9|-|-|TRBJ2-7
TGTGCCAGCAGCCCGGGGACAAGCGAGCAGTACTTC
CASSPGTSEQYF
>TRBV2|-|TRBD1|TRBJ1-4
TGTGCCAGCCCGGGCAGGGGGCTGGATAATGAAAAACTGTTTTTT
CASPGRGLDNEKLFF
>TRBV9|-|TRBD2|TRBJ2-5
TGTGCCAGCAGCGTGACGCGGGGGGGCCTTATAGGGGAGACCCAGTACTTC
CASSVTRGGLIGETQYF
>TRBV12-3/TRBV12-4|-|-|TRBJ1-1
TGTGCCAGCAGAGTCGTGACAGGCAATGAAGCTTTCTTT
CASRVVTGNEAFF
>TRBV19|-|TRBD2|TRBJ2-7
TGTGCCAGTAGTGTACTAGCGGGGGACTACGAGCAGTACTTC
CASSVLAGDYEQYF
>TRBV5-1|-|-|TRBJ1-1
TGCGCCAGCAGCGGGCAGGGCGGTGAAGCTTTCTTT
CASSGQGGEAFF
>TRBV30|once|-|TRBJ2-5
TGTGCCTGGAAGGGAGGTGAGGAGACCCAGTACTTC
CAWKGGEETQYF
>TRBV19|-|TRBD2|TRBJ2-7
TGTGCCAGTAGGCTAAACGGGGGGGACTCCTACGAGCAGTACTTC
CASRLNGGDSYEQYF
>TRBV19|-|TRBD1|TRBJ2-6
TGTGCCAGTAGTATTCGACGGACAGGATCCTCGTACTCTGGGGCCAACGTCCTGACTTTC
CASSIRRTGSSYSGANVLTF
>TRBV5-1|-|TRBD1|TRBJ1-1
TGCGCCAGCAGCCCGGGGACAGAATTGAACACTGAAGCTTTCTTT
CASSPGTELNTEAFF
>TRBV4-2|-|TRBD2|TRBJ2-1
TGTGCCAGCAGCCAAGATCGGGGGACTAGCGGGAGGGCGGGAAATGAGCAGTTCTTC
CASSQDRGTSGRAGNEQFF
>TRBV11-3|-|-|TRBJ1-1
TGTGCCAGCAGCACCAGGGGTATAATGAACACTGAAGCTTTCTTT
CASSTRGIMNTEAFF
>TRBV7-9|-|-|TRBJ2-5
TGTGCCAGCAGCTATGAACCGGGACTGAGCCCACGGGAGACCCAGTACTTC
CASSYEPGLSPRETQYF
>TRBV5-8|-|TRBD1|TRBJ2-7
TGTGCCAGCAGCTTGGCCAGGGGGAACTACGAGCAGTACTTC
CASSLARGNYEQYF
>TRBV18|-|-|TRBJ2-1
TGTGCCAGCTCACCAAACCAGTTCGGGGACAATGAGCAGTTCTTC
CASSPNQFGDNEQFF
>TRBV5-1|many|TRBD1|TRBJ2-4
TGCGCCAGCAGCTCAGGTGGCCGGACAGGTCGGGATTACTCCAAAAACATTCAGTACTTC
CASSSGGRTGRDYSKNIQYF
>TRBV2|-|-|TRBJ1-1
TGTGCCAGCAGTCCAGGACAGTTCACTGAAGCTTTCTTT
CASSPGQFTEAFF
>TRBV7-9|-|-|TRBJ1-2
TGTGCCAGCAGCTTACCGACAGGAGCTAACTATGGCTACACCTTC
CASSLPTGANYGYTF
>TRBV11-2|-|TRBD1|TRBJ1-2
TGTGCCAGCAGCTCCAGGACAGGGTTCGGCTATGGCTACACCTTC
CASSSRTGFGYGYTF
>TRBV7-2|-|-|TRBJ1-2
TGTGCCAGCAGTTCGATGCAGGGTAACTATGGCTACACCTTC
CASSSMQGNYGYTF
>TRBV27|-|-|TRBJ2-6
TGTGCCAGCAGTTTTCAGTCGTCTGGGGCCAACGTCCTGACTTTC
CASSFQSSGANVLTF
>TRBV9|-|-|TRBJ2-6
TGTGCCAGCATGGGGGGGCTTGGCTCTGGGGCCAACGTCCTGACTTTC
CASMGGLGSGANVLTF
>TRBV5-1|-|TRBD2|TRBJ2-1
TGCGCCAGCAGCTTGGATGGGAGGGCCGTTAATGAGCAGTTCTTC
CASSLDGRAVNEQFF
>TRBV7-9|few|TRBD1|TRBJ1-5
TGTGCCAGCAGCGTAGGGGGACAGGGACATCAGCCCCAGCATTTT
CASSVGGQGHQPQHF
>TRBV6-2/TRBV6-3|-|-|TRBJ2-6
TGTGCCAGCAGTTTCGGGTACTCTGGGGCCAACGTCCTGACTTTC
CASSFGYSGANVLTF
>TRBV30|-|TRBD1|TRBJ1-3
TGTGCCTGGAGTGTGGGACAGCCGATCTCTGGAAACACCATATATTTT
CAWSVGQPISGNTIYF
>TRBV28|-|-|TRBJ1-5
TGTGCCAGCAGACAGGGCTTCAATCAGCCCCAGCATTTT
CASRQGFNQPQHF
>TRBV5-1|-|-|TRBJ1-1
TGCGCCAGCAGCTTATTGTCCGGGGGGAACACTGAAGCTTTCTTT
CASSLLSGGNTEAFF
>TRBV5-1|once|-|TRBJ2-7
TGCGCCAGCAGCTTTCGGGGTTCGGGTGCCCAATTCTCCTACGAGCAGTACTTC
CASSFRGSGAQFSYEQYF
>TRBV4-3|-|-|TRBJ1-1
TGCGCCAGCAGCCAAACCCGGGGGGGGGACACTGAAGCTTTCTTT
CASSQTRGGDTEAFF
>TRBV6-5|-|-|TRBJ1-2
TGTGCCAGCAGCACAGACAGCTATGGCTACACCTTC
CASSTDSYGYTF
>TRBV11-2|few|-|TRBJ2-1
TGTGCCAGCAGCTTAGAGCACTCCCCCTCTCGTAATGAGCAGTTCTTC
CASSLEHSPSRNEQFF
>TRBV5-6|-|TRBD2|TRBJ2-5
TGTGCCAGCAGCCCCCGTGGAGCGGGGGGGGTGGAGACCCAGTACTTC
CASSPRGAGGVETQYF
>TRBV30|-|-|TRBJ1-1
TGTGCCTGGAGTGTGGGGGGTACGAACACTGAAGCTTTCTTT
CAWSVGGTNTEAFF
>TRBV27|-|-|TRBJ2-7
TGTGCCAGCAGTTTAGGGCAGCTGTCCTACGAGCAGTACTTC
CASSLGQLSYEQYF
>TRBV18|-|TRBD2|TRBJ2-7
TGTGCCAGCTCCGGGACTAGCGGGAGTTGGGAGCAGTACTTC
CASSGTSGSWEQYF
>TRBV19|-|-|TRBJ2-1
TGTGCCAGTAGTCCGTCGGGAGTCCCCAACTACAATGAGCAGTTCTTC
CASSPSGVPNYNEQFF
>TRBV27|-|TRBD1|TRBJ1-2
TGTGCCAGCAGTCCGGGACAGGGGGACGTCTATGGCTACACCTTC
CASSPGQGDVYGYTF
>TRBV7-9|few|-|TRBJ1-5
TGTGCCAGCAGCTTAGGGCTTCAGCCCCAGCATTTT
CASSLGLQPQHF
>TRBV5-5|-|TRBD2|TRBJ2-1
TGTGCCAGCAGCCCTCCGGGACTAACTGCCAATGAGCAGTTCTTC
CASSPPGLTANEQFF
>TRBV28|-|-|TRBJ2-7
TGTGCCAGCAGTCCGAGCGGGACACAGTACGAGCAGTACTTC
CASSPSGTQYEQYF
>TRBV5-6|-|-|TRBJ1-1
TGTGCCAGCAGCTCCGGACTCCGGGGGACTGAAGCTTTCTTT
CASSSGLRGTEAFF
>TRBV11-2|-|TRBD2|TRBJ2-7
TGTGCCAGCAGCCCGAGACTAGCTTCCTACGAGCAGTACTTC
CASSPRLASYEQYF
>TRBV29-1|-|-|TRBJ1-2
TGCAGCGTCCCTACGAGGGCCGCTAACTATGGCTACACCTTC
CSVPTRAANYGYTF
>TRBV30|few|-|TRBJ1-1
TGTGCCTGGGGGGCCGGGACACACACTGAAGCTTTCTTT
CAWGAGTHTEAFF
>TRBV7-9|-|TRBD1|TRBJ1-2
TGTGCCAGCAGCTGGGACAGCGGCTTTGGTGGCTACACCTTC
CASSWDSGFGGYTF
>TRBV7-9|-|TRBD1|TRBJ2-5
TGTGCCAGCAGCTCCCATCTCAGACAGGGCCTAGAGACCCAGTACTTC
CASSSHLRQGLETQYF
>TRBV7-3|-|TRBD2|TRBJ2-1
TGTGCCAGCAGCCAGACTAGCGGGAGTTTGGAGCAGTTCTTC
CASSQTSGSLEQFF
>TRBV2|few|TRBD1|TRBJ1-1
TGTGCCAGCAGCGGACAGGGGAACACTGAAGCTTTCTTT
CASSGQGNTEAFF
>TRBV7-2|-|TRBD1|TRBJ1-1
TGTGCCAGCAGCTTAGGCCGACAGGGTATAAACACTGAAGCTTTCTTT
CASSLGRQGINTEAFF
>TRBV25-1|-|TRBD1|TRBJ1-6
TGTGCCAGCAGTAGACAGGGCATTAATTCACCCCTCCACTTT
CASSRQGINSPLHF
>TRBV30|once|-|TRBJ1-5
TGTGCCTGGAGTCCCGGGACTTATAGCAATCAGCCCCAGCATTTT
CAWSPGTYSNQPQHF